Shown below are 29 T cell receptor beta chains from a single sample sequenced in a study of CD4+ T cells in melanoma. Here immunoSEQ multiplex PCR was the method, and the copy in TCRdb shows in-frame clones only, minus some. The table includes about 50,000 clones, roughly nine tenths detected once. Specimen: peripheral blood. Receptors originate from a human donor with melanoma.

The genes are TRBV19 and TRBJ1-2; D unresolved. Germline V CDR1 and CDR2: LNHDA, SQIVND (reference sequence). This CDR3 contains 12 residues. V was shortened by 1 base and J by 4 bases, with 4 bases between the two germline ends. DNA for the CDR3: TGTGCCAGTAGTATAGGGCCCTATGGCTACACCTTC. It codes for CASSIGPYGYTF.

This chain connects TRBV7-9 to TRBJ1-2, with D possibly being TRBD1 (5 bases). The V and J ends lost 1 base and 4 bases respectively, with 10 bases between them. This CDR3 spans 14 amino acids. Germline V gene data show CDR1 as SEHNR and CDR2 as FQNEAQ (reference sequence). CDR3 DNA: TGTGCCAGCAGCTTAGGCGGGACCGCCTATGGCTACACCTTC. This codes for CASSLGGTAYGYTF.

V gene TRBV6-5 combines with J gene TRBJ2-7; 7 nucleotides agree with TRBD1. J gave up 2 bases and V 4 bases, and 2 bases lay outside the gene matches. Per the germline V gene, CDR1 is MNHEY and CDR2 is SVGAGI. CDR3 size: 13 residues. The CDR3 sequence is CASSFQGAYEQYF. CDR3 nucleotide sequence: TGTGCCAGCAGTTTTCAGGGGGCCTACGAGCAGTACTTC.

The chain is built from TRBV23-1 and TRBJ1-5; TRBD1 is a possible D gene (5 bases). TRBV23-1 has ORF status, its function being uncertain. Trimming removed 6 bases at V and 6 bases at J, with 6 bases between. The CDR3 contains 11 residues. The DNA of the CDR3 is TGCGCCAGCAGGGACACTCAGCCCCAGCATTTT. Its translation is CASRDTQPQHF.

The rearrangement uses TRBV19 and TRBJ2-3; 14 positions agree with TRBD2. V gave up 9 bases and J gave up 0 bases; unmatched junction bases: 8. CDR1 LNHDA and CDR2 SQIVND come from the germline V gene (reference sequence). This CDR3 is 17 amino acids long. CDR3 sequence: CASKGTSGGLSTDTQYF. The CDR3, as DNA: TGTGCCAGCAAAGGGACTAGCGGGGGATTAAGCACAGATACGCAGTATTTT. The whole variable domain, filled in from reference TRBV19 and TRBJ2-3, reads DGGITQSPKYLFRKEGQNVTLSCEQNLNHDAMYWYRQDPGQGLRLIYYSQIVNDFQKGDIAEGYSVSREKKESFPLTVTSAQKNPTAFYLCASKGTSGGLSTDTQYFGPGTRLTVL.

This rearrangement joins TRBV5-1 to TRBJ2-3; 7 positions match TRBD2. The length of the CDR3 is 15 residues. With 4 bases clipped from V and 0 bases from J, the junction kept 5 bases outside the gene matches. The V gene's germline CDR1 is SGHRS and CDR2 YFSETQ. The CDR3 here is CASSTGGRSTDTQYF. The CDR3, as DNA: TGCGCCAGCAGCACGGGAGGCCGTAGCACAGATACGCAGTATTTT.

The chain is built from TRBV7-9 and TRBJ2-7; D remains unclear. V dropped 1 base and J dropped 7 bases, with 8 bases sitting between them. Germline loops: CDR1 SEHNR, CDR2 FQNEAQ (reference sequence). CDR3 length equals 12 residues. CDR3 loop: CASSLGRTEQYF. CDR3 in DNA: TGTGCCAGCAGCTTAGGGCGTACGGAGCAGTACTTC.

This rearrangement joins TRBV7-2 to TRBJ1-3, with D uncertain. Germline CDR1 is SGHTA and CDR2 is FQGNSA. The CDR3 length is 14 residues. With 2 bases removed from V and 2 bases from J, the gap between germline ends came to 7 bases. This CDR3 reads CASSLSVAGNTIYF. As DNA, the CDR3 is TGTGCCAGCAGCTTATCGGTGGCTGGAAACACCATATATTTT.

The rearrangement joins TRBV10-3 to TRBJ2-2; 9 nucleotides align to TRBD2. The V gene's germline CDR1 is ENHRY and CDR2 SYGVKD. The trim removed 3 bases at V and 7 bases at J, leaving 12 bases unmatched. The CDR3 is made up of 17 amino acids. This chain's CDR3 is CAISDLAGEQRRGELFF. The DNA of the CDR3 is TGTGCCATCAGTGATTTAGCGGGGGAACAGAGGCGCGGGGAGCTGTTTTTT.

The chain carries TRBV7-2 and TRBJ1-2, with TRBD1 identical over 10 bases. J was trimmed by 3 bases and V by 0 bases; bases with no gene match: 7. There are 17 residues in the CDR3. Germline CDR1 is SGHTA and CDR2 is FQGNSA. The CDR3: CASSLAQTGTGDYGYTF. The CDR3, as DNA: TGTGCCAGCAGCTTAGCGCAGACCGGGACAGGGGACTATGGCTACACCTTC.

The chain joins TRBV5-6 to TRBJ2-7; D is uncertain. Germline V gives CDR1 SGHDT, CDR2 YYEEEE. This CDR3 has 13 residues. V was cut by 1 base and J by 0 bases, with 5 bases left in between. CDR3 nucleotide sequence: TGTGCCAGCAGCTTGTTGTCCTCCTACGAGCAGTACTTC. As protein: CASSLLSSYEQYF. Filled out from reference TRBV5-6 and TRBJ2-7, the complete variable domain reads DAGVTQSPTHLIKTRGQQVTLRCSPKSGHDTVSWYQQALGQGPQFIFQYYEEEERQRGNFPDRFSGHQFPNYSSELNVNALLLGDSALYLCASSLLSSYEQYFGPGTRLTVT.

V gene TRBV11-2 combines with J gene TRBJ2-7; tentatively, D is TRBD1 (6 bases). The length of the CDR3 is 11 residues. From germline, CDR1 is SGHAT and CDR2 FQNNGV. V lost 4 bases and J lost 6, with 7 bases in between. The CDR3 region is CASSWTVEQYF. CDR3 coding DNA: TGTGCCAGCAGCTGGACAGTCGAGCAGTACTTC.

J is TRBJ2-3 and V is TRBV18; 9 bases agree with TRBD1. The V gene end was trimmed by 6 bases and the J gene end by 0 bases; junction bases not matched to a gene: 4. Looked up from germline, CDR1 is KGHSH and CDR2 is LQKENI. CDR3 length equals 15 residues. CDR3 residues: CASSTGTGSTDTQYF. The DNA of the CDR3 is TGTGCCAGCTCCACCGGGACAGGGAGCACAGATACGCAGTATTTT.

The chain is built from TRBV25-1 and TRBJ2-3; 7 bases agree with TRBD1. This CDR3 is built from 13 residues. CDR1 is MGHDK, CDR2 SYGVNS, per germline. J lost 2 bases, V lost 6 bases, and 2 bases had no gene match. CDR3: CASRGQTTDTQYF. The CDR3, as DNA: TGTGCCAGCAGGGGACAGACCACAGATACGCAGTATTTT.

V gene TRBV5-1 combines with J gene TRBJ2-1, with TRBD2 matching 15 bases. Losses at the gene ends were 5 bases for V and 7 bases for J; bases not matched to a gene: 7. Germline V gene lookup returns CDR1 SGHRS and CDR2 YFSETQ. CDR3 length: 16 residues. DNA of the CDR3: TGCGCCAGCAGTCGGACTAGCGGGGGGGGTGGAAATGAGCAGTTCTTC. This sequence encodes CASSRTSGGGGNEQFF. The entire variable domain, with the rest obtained from reference TRBV5-1 and TRBJ2-1, is as follows: KAGVTQTPRYLIKTRGQQVTLSCSPISGHRSVSWYQQTPGQGLQFLFEYFSETQRNKGNFPGRFSGRQFSNSRSEMNVSTLELGDSALYLCASSRTSGGGGNEQFFGPGTRLTVL.

The chain recombines TRBV7-8 with TRBJ2-5; 8 nucleotides match TRBD1. The DNA end lines up better with TRBJ2-7; the J call may be wrong. The CDR3 covers 15 residues. CDR1 is SGHVS and CDR2 is FQNEAQ in the germline V gene. In nucleotides, the CDR3 is TGTGCCAGCAGCCCCGGGGACAGGCGGGTTAGCGAGCAGTACTTC. It yields the protein CASSPGDRRVSEQYF.

The rearrangement uses TRBV7-9 and TRBJ2-1; 8 bases fit TRBD1. Germline trimming cut 3 bases from V and 5 bases from J; bases unmatched to any gene: 3. CDR1 and CDR2 from the germline V gene are SEHNR and FQNEAQ (reference sequence). The CDR3 has 14 amino acids. As DNA, the CDR3 is TGTGCCAGCAGCTTTGACAGGGGCAACAATGAGCAGTTCTTC. It yields the protein CASSFDRGNNEQFF.

This chain uses TRBV7-9 with TRBJ1-1, with TRBD1 identical over 8 bases. CDR3 length equals 14 residues. CDR1 SEHNR and CDR2 FQNEAQ come from the germline V gene (reference sequence). V trimming: 11 bases; J trimming: 2 bases; junction bases outside the gene matches: 10. For the CDR3, the DNA is TGTGCCCCCGGGACAGGCATGTTTAACACTGAAGCTTTCTTT. As protein: CAPGTGMFNTEAFF.

This rearrangement joins TRBV28 to TRBJ1-6; D is ambiguous. The CDR3 has 15 residues. CDR1 is MDHEN and CDR2 is SYDVKM in the germline V gene. V gave up 3 bases and J gave up 0 bases, with 6 bases separating them. CDR3 sequence: CASSLGISYNSPLHF. The CDR3 nucleotides read TGTGCCAGCAGTTTGGGGATCTCCTATAATTCACCCCTCCACTTT. The complete variable domain, with remaining parts taken from reference TRBV28 and TRBJ1-6, reads DVKVTQSSRYLVKRTGEKVFLECVQDMDHENMFWYRQDPGLGLRLIYFSYDVKMKEKGDIPEGYSVSREKKERFSLILESASTNQTSMYLCASSLGISYNSPLHFGNGTRLTVT.

The J gene is TRBJ1-1, the V gene TRBV7-9; D gene uncertain. Germline V gene sequence: CDR1 SEHNR, CDR2 FQNEAQ (reference sequence). The CDR3 runs 13 residues. Trimming left V 1 base short and J 7 bases short, with 10 bases between. In nucleotides, the CDR3 is TGTGCCAGCAGCTTAGAGGGCAGCTTTGAAGCTTTCTTT. It translates to CASSLEGSFEAFF. Variable domain in full (rest from reference TRBV7-9 and TRBJ1-1): DTGVSQNPRHKITKRGQNVTFRCDPISEHNRLYWYRQTLGQGPEFLTYFQNEAQLEKSRLLSDRFSAERPKGSFSTLEIQRTEQGDSAMYLCASSLEGSFEAFFGQGTRLTVV.

The rearrangement links TRBV6-5 to TRBJ1-2; 8 nucleotides line up with TRBD1. The CDR3 loop spans 14 amino acids. V dropped 6 bases and J dropped 2; count of bases not matched to a gene: 5. Germline CDR1 MNHEY, CDR2 SVGAGI. The chain's CDR3 is CASRRGQGNYGYTF. The DNA of the CDR3 is TGTGCCAGCAGGCGAGGACAGGGAAACTATGGCTACACCTTC.

The chain joins TRBV14 to TRBJ1-4; D is ambiguous. This CDR3 comprises 12 residues. The germline gives CDR1 SGHDN, CDR2 FVKESK. Trimming took off 6 bases at V and 4 bases at J, with 6 bases between the two ends. In nucleotides, the CDR3 is TGTGCCAGCAGTCGGATTAATGAAAAACTGTTTTTT. Its translation: CASSRINEKLFF.

On this clone itself: Other DNA sequences in this specimen translate into the identical CDR3. The CDR3: CASSPRPGQGRNNYGYTF. In nucleotides, the CDR3 is TGTGCCAGCAGCCCAAGGCCGGGACAGGGCAGGAACAACTATGGCTACACCTTC. The chain joins TRBV7-9 to TRBJ1-2; 9 positions match TRBD1. The CDR3 totals 18 residues. Germline CDR1 and CDR2: SEHNR and FQNEAQ (reference sequence). J lost 2 bases, V lost 5 bases, and 15 bases had no gene match.

About this clone itself: The junction departs from germline at one end; a sequencing error may be responsible. The CDR3 nucleotides are TGTGCTAGCAGCTTAGGGGTGTCAGGGGGCGTAGAGACCCAGTACTTC. Translation gives CASSLGVSGGVETQYF. V usage is TRBV7-7 and J usage is TRBJ2-5, with 8 nucleotides matching TRBD1. This CDR3 is 16 amino acids long. Germline V gene lookup returns CDR1 SSHAT and CDR2 FNYEAQ (reference sequence).

This clone was picked up a small number of times. The rearrangement joins TRBV5-1 to TRBJ1-2, with a tentative D call TRBD1 (6 bases). The CDR3 contains 13 residues. V dropped 0 bases and J dropped 8 bases, with 11 bases sitting between them. Germline assignment: CDR1 SGHRS and CDR2 YFSETQ. The DNA of the CDR3 is TGCGCCAGCAGCTTGGGAGGGGGATACGGCTACACCTTC. Its protein is CASSLGGGYGYTF.

The rearrangement joins TRBV30 to TRBJ1-5; D not certain. CDR1 is GTSNPN and CDR2 is SVGIG in the germline V gene (reference sequence). V lost 2 bases and J lost 3, with 14 bases in between. The CDR3 consists of 15 residues. The CDR3: CAWSSLGRNNQPQHF. The CDR3 nucleotides read TGTGCCTGGAGTTCGTTAGGGCGTAACAATCAGCCCCAGCATTTT.

The CDR3 nucleotides read TGTGCCAGCAGCCAAGCTTCGGGCCGCGCCGGGGAGCTGTTTTTT. Protein: CASSQASGRAGELFF. This chain uses TRBV4-2 with TRBJ2-2, with D hard to call. The V end lost 1 base, the J end lost 6 bases, and 12 bases lay between the germline ends. Germline CDR1 is LGHNA and CDR2 is YNFKEQ. CDR3 length equals 15 residues.

J is TRBJ2-1 and V is TRBV5-1; 12 nucleotides match TRBD2. Germline values: CDR1 SGHRS, CDR2 YFSETQ. This CDR3 is 15 amino acids long. J gave up 8 bases and V 4 bases, and 7 bases lay outside the gene matches. Here the CDR3 DNA reads TGCGCCAGCAGCAAACTAGCGGGGGGCCGAGATGAGCAGTTCTTC. Residues: CASSKLAGGRDEQFF. Drawing the rest from reference TRBV5-1 and TRBJ2-1, the complete variable domain is KAGVTQTPRYLIKTRGQQVTLSCSPISGHRSVSWYQQTPGQGLQFLFEYFSETQRNKGNFPGRFSGRQFSNSRSEMNVSTLELGDSALYLCASSKLAGGRDEQFFGPGTRLTVL.

The rearrangement joins TRBV19 to TRBJ2-2; 9 bases line up with TRBD1. Germline CDR1 reads LNHDA; CDR2 reads SQIVND (reference sequence). CDR3 length: 15 amino acids. J lost 6 bases, V lost 1 base, and 3 bases had no gene match. CDR3 DNA: TGTGCCAGTAGTATAGGACAGGGGGTAGCCGGGGAGCTGTTTTTT. Its protein product is CASSIGQGVAGELFF.